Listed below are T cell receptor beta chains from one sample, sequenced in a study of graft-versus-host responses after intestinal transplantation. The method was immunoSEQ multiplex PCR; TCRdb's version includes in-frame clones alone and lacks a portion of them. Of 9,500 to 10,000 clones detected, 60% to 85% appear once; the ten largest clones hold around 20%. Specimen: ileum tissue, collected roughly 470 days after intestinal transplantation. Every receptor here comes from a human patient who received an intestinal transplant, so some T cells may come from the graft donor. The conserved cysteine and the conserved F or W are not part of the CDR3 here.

CDR3: ASSPSGNTGELF
J: TRBJ2-2
V: TRBV10-1

CDR3: ASSAPGEFYNEQF
J: TRBJ2-1
V: TRBV7-8

CDR3: ASSGASGGSTDTQY
J: TRBJ2-3
V: TRBV12-1

CDR3: ASSPPLFGRMNTEAF
J: TRBJ1-1
V: TRBV18

CDR3: ASSLELGQGYNEQF
J: TRBJ2-1
V: TRBV5-1

CDR3: ASSVVSGGDEQF
J: TRBJ2-1
V: TRBV9

CDR3: AGQAGLALTGELF
J: TRBJ2-2
V: TRBV7-9

CDR3: ASSFSSKAGKIYGYT
J: TRBJ1-2
V: TRBV11-1

CDR3: ASSPVRYSYEQY
J: NA
V: TRBV18

CDR3: ASSLGGSQETQY
J: TRBJ2-5
V: TRBV7-2

CDR3: ASSLQYPGSGSPLH
J: TRBJ1-6
V: TRBV14

CDR3: TSSHTGNQPQH
J: TRBJ1-5
V: TRBV1

CDR3: ASSLSEQSNQPQH
J: TRBJ1-5
V: TRBV7-8

CDR3: AISEGRLHYEQY
J: TRBJ2-7
V: TRBV10-3

CDR3: AISENRVGGPGELF
J: TRBJ2-2
V: TRBV10-3

CDR3: SVEDSTGPSPSGELF
J: TRBJ2-2
V: TRBV29-1

CDR3: ASSKGEGLGEQY
J: TRBJ2-7
V: TRBV19

CDR3: ASAAGVNEQY
J: NA
V: TRBV28

CDR3: ASSLGTPNTGELF
J: TRBJ2-2
V: TRBV5-5

CDR3: AWSSGQGNQPQH
J: TRBJ1-5
V: TRBV30

CDR3: ASGRLTPLSYEQY
J: NA
V: TRBV25-1

CDR3: ASSVEGGAVGGELF
J: TRBJ2-2
V: TRBV9

CDR3: ASRLGESNTEAF
J: TRBJ1-1
V: TRBV19

CDR3: ASSPGRSGTDTQY
J: TRBJ2-3
V: TRBV7-3

CDR3: ASSLGRAGEDSPLH
J: TRBJ1-6
V: TRBV5-1

CDR3: ASSVRETQY
J: TRBJ2-5
V: TRBV9

CDR3: ASSLHIQGSGYGYT
J: TRBJ1-2
V: TRBV11-2

CDR3: ASSYTEDTEAF
J: TRBJ1-1
V: TRBV7-7

CDR3: ASSLLAGVETQY
J: TRBJ2-5
V: TRBV7-7

CDR3: ASSGGQGLRGHGYT
J: TRBJ1-2
V: TRBV28

CDR3: ASSLDPEPVGNTIY
J: TRBJ1-3
V: TRBV5-4

CDR3: ASTLPGERDTQY
J: TRBJ2-3
V: TRBV7-9

CDR3: ASSYRLVDLDTEAF
J: TRBJ1-1
V: TRBV13

CDR3: ASSQEAGANQPQH
J: TRBJ1-5
V: TRBV9

CDR3: ASSEYLPPRGTDTQY
J: TRBJ2-3
V: TRBV25-1

CDR3: ASTMTGHNSPLH
J: TRBJ1-6
V: TRBV4-3

CDR3: ASSPGAATDTQY
J: TRBJ2-3
V: TRBV7-2

CDR3: ASSKGQYNYGYT
J: TRBJ1-2
V: TRBV19

CDR3: ASSEMTGSGNTIY
J: TRBJ1-3
V: TRBV6-1

CDR3: ASSLDLTGGDYEQY
J: TRBJ2-7
V: TRBV5-8

CDR3: ASSPWAGLETQY
J: TRBJ2-5
V: TRBV6-1